The 30 T cell receptor beta chains listed next were all sequenced from one sample in a study of OX40 agonist ivuxolimab in advanced cancers. Measured with immunoSEQ multiplex PCR; TCRdb has only the in-frame clones, and not every one. In the table there are roughly 77,000 clones, 80% to 95% of which are singletons. Material: CD4+ or CD8+ T cells sorted from blood, obtained in a trial of the OX40 agonist ivuxolimab. These receptors were obtained from an adult with an advanced solid tumor such as melanoma, head and neck, liver or kidney cancer.

The chain couples TRBV2 to TRBJ2-1; D gene unclear. Germline loops: CDR1 SNHLY, CDR2 FYNNEI. There are 14 residues in the CDR3. Trimming stripped 5 bases from V and 4 bases from J, with 12 bases between. CDR3 region: CASSLGRPYNEQFF. The CDR3 bases are TGTGCCAGCAGTCTTGGAAGGCCATACAATGAGCAGTTCTTC.

This clone was counted between two and nine times. The chain couples TRBV30 to TRBJ1-5; D is unclear. The CDR3 length is 14 residues. V was cut by 0 bases and J by 0 bases, with 6 bases left in between. Germline V lookup: CDR1 GTSNPN, CDR2 SVGIG (reference sequence). CDR3: CAWSVGGSNQPQHF. The CDR3 DNA reads TGTGCCTGGAGTGTAGGAGGTAGCAATCAGCCCCAGCATTTT.

This clone was counted once. V is TRBV30 and J is TRBJ1-1, with 8 bases matching TRBD1. The CDR3 covers 14 residues. Trimming removed 2 bases from V and 1 base from J; junction bases left unmatched: 3. Germline loops: CDR1 GTSNPN, CDR2 SVGIG (reference sequence). The CDR3 here is CAWSQTGGNTEAFF. The CDR3 nucleotides read TGTGCCTGGAGTCAAACAGGGGGGAACACTGAAGCTTTCTTT.

This chain joins TRBV30 and TRBJ2-7; the match to TRBD2 covers 10 bases. J was trimmed by 4 bases and V by 6 bases; bases with no gene match: 15. CDR3 length equals 16 residues. CDR1 is GTSNPN and CDR2 is SVGIG in the germline V gene (reference sequence). CDR3 in DNA: TGTGCCTGTGTCAACACTTTGGGACTAGCGATTTACGAGCAGTACTTC. Amino acid sequence: CACVNTLGLAIYEQYF.

This chain uses TRBV5-4 with TRBJ1-2; D is unresolved. This CDR3 is 13 amino acids long. The germline gives CDR1 SGHNT, CDR2 YYREEE (reference sequence). V was clipped by 1 base and J by 4 bases, with 8 bases between them. Here the CDR3 DNA reads TGTGCCAGCAGCTTGTCGGGATCCTATGGCTACACCTTC. Its translation: CASSLSGSYGYTF.

The count of this clone is one. The chain uses TRBV21-1 and TRBJ1-2; the table's D call TRBD1 went unverified against the DNA. TRBV21-1 is a pseudogene locus. The CDR3 spans 14 residues. The CDR3: CASSRGTGLYGYTF. For the CDR3, the DNA is TGTGCCAGCAGCAGAGGGACAGGCCTCTATGGCTACACCTTC.

This clone has only one observation. The V and J genes are TRBV30 and TRBJ2-5; 10 bases are a match to TRBD2. J lost 5 bases, V lost 0 bases, and 9 bases had no gene match. The CDR3 totals 16 residues. Germline V gene lookup returns CDR1 GTSNPN and CDR2 SVGIG (reference sequence). CDR3 amino acids: CAWSVLAGSLGETQYF. CDR3 nucleotide sequence: TGTGCCTGGAGTGTACTAGCGGGATCCCTGGGGGAGACCCAGTACTTC.

V usage is TRBV11-3 and J usage is TRBJ2-2, with D perhaps matching TRBD1 or TRBD2 (6 bases each). The CDR3 has 17 residues. Trimming stripped 4 bases from V and 0 bases from J, with 15 bases between. From germline, CDR1 is SGHNT and CDR2 YENEEA. DNA for the CDR3: TGTGCCAGCAGCTCTAGGCGGGACACCTCGAACACCGGGGAGCTGTTTTTT. Translating it yields CASSSRRDTSNTGELFF.

The gene calls are TRBV10-3 and TRBJ2-2, with TRBD2 matching 9 bases. The CDR3 spans 15 residues. J gave up 6 bases and V 4 bases, and 6 bases lay outside the gene matches. Germline CDR1 reads ENHRY; CDR2 reads SYGVKD. Here the CDR3 DNA reads TGTGCCATCAGTGGAGGCGGGGGGGCCCCCGGGGAGCTGTTTTTT. It specifies CAISGGGGAPGELFF.

This chain connects TRBV6-1 to TRBJ2-2, with 8 nucleotides matching TRBD1. Trimming removed 3 bases from V and 5 bases from J; junction bases left unmatched: 2. The germline V gene has CDR1 MNHNS and CDR2 SASEGT. The CDR3 has 14 amino acids. The CDR3 region has the DNA TGTGCCAGCAGTGAGAGGACAGGGACCGGGGAGCTGTTTTTT. It specifies CASSERTGTGELFF.

The CDR3 loop is CASSPGADSYEQYF. In nucleotides, the CDR3 is TGTGCCAGCTCACCGGGAGCGGACTCCTACGAGCAGTACTTC. The chain recombines TRBV18 with TRBJ2-7; a weak D match, TRBD2 (5 bases). The CDR3 is 14 residues long. V lost 3 bases and J lost 0, with 9 bases in between. Germline V lookup: CDR1 KGHSH, CDR2 LQKENI.

The V call is TRBV10-3, the J call TRBJ2-1, with 8 bases that match TRBD2. This CDR3 has 13 amino acids. Germline assignment: CDR1 ENHRY and CDR2 SYGVKD. V trimming: 6 bases; J trimming: 5 bases; junction bases outside the gene matches: 3. The CDR3 bases are TGTGCCATCAGCGGGGGGGTAGACAATGAGCAGTTCTTC. Translation: CAISGGVDNEQFF.

The chain employs TRBV19 and TRBJ2-7, with a possible D match to TRBD1 (5 bases). The CDR3 is 14 amino acids. The germline V gene has CDR1 LNHDA and CDR2 SQIVND (reference sequence). The ends were cut back, 8 bases at V and 6 bases at J, with 20 bases in the middle. Written as DNA, the CDR3 is TGTGCCAGTTCACCCAGGGCACCTCAGAGCGAGCAGTACTTC. Its protein is CASSPRAPQSEQYF.

The V call is TRBV19, the J call TRBJ2-7; the match to TRBD2 covers 8 bases. In germline, CDR1 is LNHDA, CDR2 SQIVND (reference sequence). The V gene end was trimmed by 1 base and the J gene end by 6 bases; junction bases not matched to a gene: 8. The CDR3 spans 15 residues. The CDR3 DNA follows: TGTGCCAGTAGTATAGCGGAGCGGGGGATTGGCGAGCAGTACTTC. It yields the protein CASSIAERGIGEQYF.

This clone appeared a single time. V gene TRBV10-3 combines with J gene TRBJ1-6; 9 positions agree with TRBD1. The CDR3 sequence is 15 residues long. CDR1 ENHRY and CDR2 SYGVKD come from the germline V gene. Trimming removed 5 bases from V and 6 bases from J; junction bases left unmatched: 5. The CDR3 sequence: CAISPQGARNSPLHF. For the CDR3, the DNA is TGTGCCATCAGTCCACAGGGGGCGCGTAATTCACCCCTCCACTTT.

Worth noting for this clone: This specimen includes other DNA sequences encoding the same CDR3. The CDR3: CASSVGLNSYNEQFF. CDR3 nucleotides: TGTGCCAGCAGCGTAGGTCTGAACTCCTACAATGAGCAGTTCTTC. This chain links TRBV9 with TRBJ2-1; D call uncertain. CDR3 length: 15 amino acids. The germline CDR1 and CDR2 sequences are SGDLS and YYNGEE. Trimming stripped 0 bases from V and 0 bases from J, with 7 bases between.

By share, this clone counts as medium-sized. V and J are TRBV6-5 and TRBJ1-2; 7 nucleotides match TRBD1. This CDR3 contains 16 residues. After removal of 2 bases from V and 1 base from J, the junction contained 7 bases not matched to a gene. From germline, CDR1 is MNHEY and CDR2 SVGAGI. CDR3 in amino acids: CASSYLVAGGNYGYTF. The CDR3 region has the DNA TGTGCCAGCAGTTACCTAGTGGCAGGGGGTAACTATGGCTACACCTTC.

The gene calls are TRBV11-3 and TRBJ2-1; 13 nucleotides line up with TRBD2. With 5 bases clipped from V and 7 bases from J, the junction kept 8 bases outside the gene matches. The CDR3 extends over 16 amino acids. Germline CDR1 SGHNT, CDR2 YENEEA. The CDR3 sequence: CASSLRLAGGRNEQFF. CDR3 in DNA: TGTGCCAGCAGCCTAAGACTAGCGGGAGGAAGAAATGAGCAGTTCTTC.

The chain recombines TRBV10-3 with TRBJ2-2, with 7 bases fitting TRBD1. V was clipped by 6 bases and J by 7 bases; unmatched bases: 11. Per germline, CDR1 ENHRY and CDR2 SYGVKD. This CDR3 is 15 amino acids long. The CDR3 DNA follows: TGTGCCATCAGCCCGGGACAAGGGGGCTACGGGGAGCTGTTTTTT. It codes for CAISPGQGGYGELFF.

The chain recombines TRBV13 with TRBJ2-3; D is tentatively TRBD1 or TRBD2 (6 bases each). Germline CDR1 reads PRHDT; CDR2 reads FYEKMQ (reference sequence). The length of the CDR3 is 14 residues. V lost 2 bases and J 4 bases, leaving 10 bases between the germline ends. Written as DNA, the CDR3 is TGTGCCAGCAGCTTACCGGGGGCCCCAGATACGCAGTATTTT. Amino acid sequence: CASSLPGAPDTQYF. Supplemented by reference TRBV13 and TRBJ2-3, the full variable domain reads AAGVIQSPRHLIKEKRETATLKCYPIPRHDTVYWYQQGPGQDPQFLISFYEKMQSDKGSIPDRFSAQQFSDYHSELNMSSLELGDSALYFCASSLPGAPDTQYFGPGTRLTVL.

This rearrangement joins TRBV6-1 to TRBJ2-3, with D unclear. Trimming took off 6 bases at V and 0 bases at J, with 13 bases between the two ends. CDR1 is MNHNS, CDR2 SASEGT, per germline. The CDR3 is 15 amino acids. CDR3 in amino acids: CASSPPRPSTDTQYF. The CDR3 nucleotides read TGTGCCAGCAGCCCCCCCAGACCTAGCACAGATACGCAGTATTTT.

The V call is TRBV27, the J call TRBJ1-4; no reliable D call. The V end lost 6 bases, the J end lost 5 bases, and 7 bases lay between the germline ends. Germline V gene sequence: CDR1 MNHEY, CDR2 SMNVEV (reference sequence). This CDR3 comprises 12 residues. CDR3 loop: CASRTRNEKLFF. Here the CDR3 DNA reads TGTGCCAGCAGAACACGCAATGAAAAACTGTTTTTT.

The rearrangement uses TRBV18 and TRBJ2-7; D may be TRBD2 (6 bases). CDR1 is KGHSH and CDR2 is LQKENI in the germline V gene. The V end was cut by 3 bases, the J end by 6 bases, with 15 bases between. The CDR3 spans 14 residues. The CDR3 nucleotides are TGTGCCAGCTCACCCAGCGGCAAGCGGGCCGAGCAGTACTTC. This sequence encodes CASSPSGKRAEQYF.

The chain recombines TRBV19 with TRBJ1-5; TRBD1 aligns across 9 bases. CDR3 length equals 14 residues. Looked up from germline, CDR1 is LNHDA and CDR2 is SQIVND (reference sequence). The ends lost 9 bases at V and 6 bases at J; junction bases unmatched: 9. The chain's CDR3 is CASHRQGVPQPQHF. The CDR3 DNA sequence: TGTGCCAGCCATAGACAGGGGGTCCCTCAGCCCCAGCATTTT. The full variable domain, in which reference TRBV19 and TRBJ1-5 provide the parts outside the CDR3, is DGGITQSPKYLFRKEGQNVTLSCEQNLNHDAMYWYRQDPGQGLRLIYYSQIVNDFQKGDIAEGYSVSREKKESFPLTVTSAQKNPTAFYLCASHRQGVPQPQHFGDGTRLSIL.

This clone appeared once. The J gene is TRBJ2-2, the V gene TRBV25-1, with D possibly being TRBD2 (6 bases). The CDR3 has 15 amino acids. Trimming shortened V by 1 base and J by 1 base, and 7 bases separated the two germline ends. Germline V CDR1 and CDR2: MGHDK, SYGVNS. CDR3 loop: CASSESRGNTGELFF. For the CDR3, the DNA is TGTGCCAGCAGTGAATCGCGGGGGAACACCGGGGAGCTGTTTTTT.

The V gene is TRBV9, the J gene TRBJ2-1; D perhaps matches TRBD1 (6 bases). This CDR3 region has 15 residues. Per germline, CDR1 SGDLS and CDR2 YYNGEE. Trimming took off 0 bases at V and 9 bases at J, with 16 bases between the two ends. The CDR3 is CASSVVGRGRGEQFF. The DNA of the CDR3 is TGTGCCAGCAGCGTAGTTGGAAGGGGCAGGGGTGAGCAGTTCTTC.

V and J are TRBV6-1 and TRBJ2-7; 9 bases are a match to TRBD1. Looked up from germline, CDR1 is MNHNS and CDR2 is SASEGT. The CDR3 contains 13 residues. The V segment lost 9 bases and the J segment 3 bases; nucleotides outside the gene matches: 6. CDR3 amino acids: CASGGQGLYEQYF. CDR3 bases: TGTGCCAGTGGAGGACAGGGGCTCTACGAGCAGTACTTC.

The rearrangement uses TRBV29-1 and TRBJ1-2; D gene uncertain. The V and J ends lost 3 bases and 1 base respectively, with 6 bases between them. CDR1 is SQVTM, CDR2 ANQGSEA, per germline. The CDR3 totals 12 residues. CDR3 amino acids: CSVDHVNYGYTF. As DNA, the CDR3 is TGCAGCGTTGATCACGTTAACTATGGCTACACCTTC.

CDR3 DNA sequence: TGTGCCAGCAGTCCCGGCCCCCTACAGCCCCAGCATTTT. Its protein is CASSPGPLQPQHF. The chain has TRBV9 and TRBJ1-5; D is ambiguous. This CDR3 comprises 13 residues. Per the germline V gene, CDR1 is SGDLS and CDR2 is YYNGEE. The germline V and J ends were trimmed by 5 bases and 7 bases, with 13 bases remaining between them.

The chain uses TRBV25-1 and TRBJ2-7; D is ambiguous. The germline V gene encodes CDR1 MGHDK and CDR2 SYGVNS. This CDR3 comprises 12 residues. V was clipped by 1 base and J by 2 bases, with 3 bases between them. Here the CDR3 DNA reads TGTGCCAGCAGTGAATCCACCTACGAGCAGTACTTC. Translation gives CASSESTYEQYF.